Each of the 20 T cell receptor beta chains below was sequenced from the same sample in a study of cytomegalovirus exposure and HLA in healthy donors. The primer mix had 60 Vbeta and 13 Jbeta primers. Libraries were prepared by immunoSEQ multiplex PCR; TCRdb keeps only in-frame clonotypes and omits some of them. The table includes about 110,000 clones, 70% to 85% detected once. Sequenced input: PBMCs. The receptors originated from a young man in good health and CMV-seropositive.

CDR3 in amino acids: CASRKNLNRETNVLTF. CDR3 nucleotide sequence: TGTGCCAGCAGAAAAAACCTCAACCGGGAGACCAACGTCCTGACTTTC. The chain carries TRBV27 and TRBJ2-6; TRBD2 might be the D (6 bases). V shed 6 bases and J shed 8 bases, with 20 bases lying between them. The CDR3 runs to 16 residues. From germline, CDR1 is MNHEY and CDR2 SMNVEV (reference sequence).

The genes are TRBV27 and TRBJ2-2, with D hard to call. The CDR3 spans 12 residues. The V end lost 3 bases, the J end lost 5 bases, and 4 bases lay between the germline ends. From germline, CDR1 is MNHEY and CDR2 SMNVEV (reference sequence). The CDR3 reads CASSFGTGELFF. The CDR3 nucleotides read TGTGCCAGCAGTTTCGGGACCGGGGAGCTGTTTTTT.

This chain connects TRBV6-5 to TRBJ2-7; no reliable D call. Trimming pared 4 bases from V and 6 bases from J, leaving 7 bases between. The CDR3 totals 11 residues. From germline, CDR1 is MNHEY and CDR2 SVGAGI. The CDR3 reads CASSSVFEQYF. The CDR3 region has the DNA TGTGCCAGCAGTTCTGTGTTCGAGCAGTACTTC.

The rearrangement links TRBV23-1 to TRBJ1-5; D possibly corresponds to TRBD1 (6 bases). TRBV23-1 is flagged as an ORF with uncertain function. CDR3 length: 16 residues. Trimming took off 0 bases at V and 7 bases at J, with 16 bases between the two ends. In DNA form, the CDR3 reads TGCGCCAGCAGTCAATCGCCCCGGGACAAGGAACAGCCCCAGCATTTT. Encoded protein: CASSQSPRDKEQPQHF.

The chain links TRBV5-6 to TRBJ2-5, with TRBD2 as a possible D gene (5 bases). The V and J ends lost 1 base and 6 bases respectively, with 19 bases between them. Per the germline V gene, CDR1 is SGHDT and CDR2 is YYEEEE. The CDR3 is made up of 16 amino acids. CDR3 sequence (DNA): TGTGCCAGCAGCTTGATTAGGTGGAATGGAGGAAAGACCCAGTACTTC. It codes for CASSLIRWNGGKTQYF.

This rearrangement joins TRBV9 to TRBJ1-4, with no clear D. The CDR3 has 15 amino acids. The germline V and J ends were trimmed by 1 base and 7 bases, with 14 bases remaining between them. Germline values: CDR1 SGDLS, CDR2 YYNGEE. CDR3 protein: CASSVTREPLEKLFF. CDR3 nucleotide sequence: TGTGCCAGCAGCGTAACCCGGGAACCTCTTGAAAAACTGTTTTTT.

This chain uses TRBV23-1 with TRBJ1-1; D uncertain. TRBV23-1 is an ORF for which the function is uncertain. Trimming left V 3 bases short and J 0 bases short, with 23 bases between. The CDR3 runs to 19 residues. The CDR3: CASSHGQVQFFFLNTEAFF. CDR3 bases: TGCGCCAGCAGTCATGGGCAGGTCCAATTCTTTTTCCTGAACACTGAAGCTTTCTTT.

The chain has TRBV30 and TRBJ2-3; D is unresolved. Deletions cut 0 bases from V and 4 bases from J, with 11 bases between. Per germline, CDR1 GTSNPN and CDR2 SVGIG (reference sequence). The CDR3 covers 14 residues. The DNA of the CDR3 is TGTGCCTGGAGTGTAGAAGTCTACTCAGATACGCAGTATTTT. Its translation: CAWSVEVYSDTQYF.

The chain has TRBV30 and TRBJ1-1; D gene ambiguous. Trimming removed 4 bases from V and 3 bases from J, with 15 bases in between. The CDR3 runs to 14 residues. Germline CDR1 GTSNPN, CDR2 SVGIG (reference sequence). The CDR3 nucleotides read TGTGCCTGGATGTTGGGCATAATGGACACTGAAGCTTTCTTT. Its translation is CAWMLGIMDTEAFF.

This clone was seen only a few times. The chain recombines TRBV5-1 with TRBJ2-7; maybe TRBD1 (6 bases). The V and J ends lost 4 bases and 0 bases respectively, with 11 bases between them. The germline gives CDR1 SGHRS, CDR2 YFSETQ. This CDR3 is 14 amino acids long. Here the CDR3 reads CASSPDSLSYEQYF. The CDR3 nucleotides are TGCGCCAGCAGCCCGGACAGTCTCTCCTACGAGCAGTACTTC. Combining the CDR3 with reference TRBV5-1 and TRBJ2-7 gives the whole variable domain KAGVTQTPRYLIKTRGQQVTLSCSPISGHRSVSWYQQTPGQGLQFLFEYFSETQRNKGNFPGRFSGRQFSNSRSEMNVSTLELGDSALYLCASSPDSLSYEQYFGPGTRLTVT.

CDR3 sequence: CASNPGGTYNEQFF. The CDR3 nucleotides are TGTGCCAGCAATCCGGGGGGTACATACAATGAGCAGTTCTTC. The chain employs TRBV5-6 and TRBJ2-1; 7 bases match TRBD2. J lost 4 bases, V lost 6 bases, and 7 bases had no gene match. The CDR3 covers 14 residues. Per the germline V gene, CDR1 is SGHDT and CDR2 is YYEEEE.

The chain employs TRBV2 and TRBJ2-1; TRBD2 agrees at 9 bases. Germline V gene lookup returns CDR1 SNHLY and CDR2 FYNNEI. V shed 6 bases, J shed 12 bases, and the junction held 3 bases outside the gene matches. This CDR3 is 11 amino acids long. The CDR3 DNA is TGTGCCAGCAGGGCGGGGGGGCGGCAGTTCTTC. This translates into CASRAGGRQFF.

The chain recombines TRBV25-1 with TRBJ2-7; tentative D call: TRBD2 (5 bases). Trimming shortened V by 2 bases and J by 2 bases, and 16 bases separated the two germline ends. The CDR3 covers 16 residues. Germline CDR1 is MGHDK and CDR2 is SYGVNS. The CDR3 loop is CASSESGLDGPYEQYF. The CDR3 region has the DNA TGTGCCAGCAGTGAAAGCGGACTCGACGGACCCTACGAGCAGTACTTC.

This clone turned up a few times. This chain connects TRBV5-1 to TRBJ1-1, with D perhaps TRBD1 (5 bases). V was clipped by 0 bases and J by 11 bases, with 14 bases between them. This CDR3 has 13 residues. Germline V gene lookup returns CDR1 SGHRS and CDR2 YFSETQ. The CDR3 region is CASSLEGAGRAFF. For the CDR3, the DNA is TGCGCCAGCAGCTTGGAAGGGGCAGGGAGGGCTTTCTTT.

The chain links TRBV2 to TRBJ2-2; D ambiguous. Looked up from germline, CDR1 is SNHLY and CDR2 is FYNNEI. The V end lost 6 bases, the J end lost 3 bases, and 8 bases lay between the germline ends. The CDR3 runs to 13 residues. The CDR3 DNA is TGTGCCAGCAGAACTACTTACACCGGGGAGCTGTTTTTT. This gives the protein CASRTTYTGELFF.

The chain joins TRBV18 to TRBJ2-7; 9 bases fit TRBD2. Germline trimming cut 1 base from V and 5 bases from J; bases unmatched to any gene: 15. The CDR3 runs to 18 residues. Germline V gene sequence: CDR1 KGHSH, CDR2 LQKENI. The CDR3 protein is CASSPHDLFAGGQDEQYF. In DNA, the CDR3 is TGTGCCAGCTCACCACACGATTTGTTTGCGGGGGGGCAAGACGAGCAGTACTTC.

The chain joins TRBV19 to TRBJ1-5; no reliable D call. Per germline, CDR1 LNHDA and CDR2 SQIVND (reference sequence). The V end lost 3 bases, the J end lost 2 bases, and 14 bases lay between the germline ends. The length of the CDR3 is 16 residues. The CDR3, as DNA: TGTGCCAGTAGTATGGAGGCTTTTGCGCGCAATCAGCCCCAGCATTTT. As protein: CASSMEAFARNQPQHF.

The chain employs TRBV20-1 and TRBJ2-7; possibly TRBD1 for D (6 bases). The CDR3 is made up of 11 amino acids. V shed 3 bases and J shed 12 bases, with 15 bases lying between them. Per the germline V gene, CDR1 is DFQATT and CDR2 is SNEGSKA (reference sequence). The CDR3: CSARFTGTTYF. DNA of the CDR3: TGCAGTGCTAGGTTCACCGGGACAACGTACTTC.

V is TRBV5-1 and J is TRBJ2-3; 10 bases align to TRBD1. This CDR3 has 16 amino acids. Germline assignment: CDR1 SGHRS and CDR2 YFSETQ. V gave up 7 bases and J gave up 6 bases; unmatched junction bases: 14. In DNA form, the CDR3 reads TGCGCCAGCGGAACTCTTGGACAGGGGGTTTTGGATACGCAGTATTTT. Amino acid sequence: CASGTLGQGVLDTQYF.

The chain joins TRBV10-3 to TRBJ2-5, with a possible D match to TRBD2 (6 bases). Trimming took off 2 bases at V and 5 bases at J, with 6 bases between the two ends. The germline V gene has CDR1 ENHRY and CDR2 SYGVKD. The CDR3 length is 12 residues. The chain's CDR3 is CAISEGGETQYF. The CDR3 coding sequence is TGTGCCATCAGTGAGGGGGGGGAGACCCAGTACTTC.